A selection of T cell receptor beta chains follows, all from one sample in a study of T cells in Graves' hyperthyroidism and ophthalmopathy. Using its own MiXCR run on the multiplex PCR reads, TCRdb lists one record per CDR3 protein. This sample has under 650,000 distinct CDR3 sequences; 15% to 20% occur once, and the top ten carry around 4%. The sample consisted of blood. All receptors derive from a young woman with Graves' hyperthyroidism. CDR3s leave out the opening cysteine and the closing phenylalanine or tryptophan. Fields, in order: V gene, D gene, J gene, CDR3 protein. D genes are given only for firm matches.

TRBV5-5	NA	TRBJ1-3	ASSFVGHTGNTIY
TRBV18	TRBD1	TRBJ1-5	ASSPKGATGYQPQH
TRBV11-2	NA	TRBJ1-1	ASRSEGHTEAF
TRBV28	TRBD1	TRBJ1-4	ASSRLVIDREGLGKLF
TRBV5-6	TRBD1	TRBJ1-2	ASSLDVRGYGYT
TRBV11-2	NA	TRBJ2-3	ASSLDPATTDTQY
TRBV27	NA	TRBJ1-6	ASSSTPPGGQYILLH
TRBV9	NA	TRBJ1-1	ASSVDGVSTEAF
TRBV19	TRBD2	TRBJ2-5	ASSIGRGQETQY
TRBV12-5	TRBD1	TRBJ1-2	ASVGQGLRYGYT
TRBV15	TRBD1	TRBJ2-7	ATSRGGGRTYEQY
TRBV24-1	NA	TRBJ2-1	ATSELGSINEQF
TRBV2	TRBD2	TRBJ2-3	ASRLPGLAKLGDTQY
TRBV20-1	NA	TRBJ1-5	SARDVNVNQPQH
TRBV3-1	TRBD2	TRBJ2-3	ASGAGEVTDTQY
TRBV29-1	TRBD1	TRBJ2-5	STGEETQY
TRBV7-2	NA	TRBJ2-3	ASSLGGGRRDTQY
TRBV2	NA	TRBJ2-7	ASNTLSEYEQY
TRBV6-1	NA	TRBJ1-2	ASNRPGTLSYT
TRBV12-3/TRBV12-4	NA	TRBJ2-7	ASSLQAGHEQY
TRBV7-9	NA	TRBJ1-2	ASSLQGSPYGYT
TRBV27	NA	TRBJ2-7	ASSLRGTSAYEQY
TRBV7-3	TRBD1	TRBJ2-6	ASSRQGDPSGANVLT
TRBV20-1	NA	TRBJ2-7	SALRSSYEQY
TRBV7-2	NA	TRBJ2-7	ASSPGVAGGDTYEQY
TRBV9	NA	TRBJ2-7	ASSVGASSYEQY
TRBV12-3/TRBV12-4	TRBD1	TRBJ2-3	ASRGGTASTDTQY
TRBV7-3	NA	TRBJ1-3	ASSIGSGNTIY
TRBV19	NA	TRBJ2-2	ASSGENTGELF
TRBV29-1	NA	TRBJ1-1	SVDRGRVNTEAF
TRBV28	NA	TRBJ1-2	ASSLGTLDGYT
TRBV28	TRBD2	TRBJ2-1	ASSLVRLADNEQF
TRBV5-1	NA	TRBJ2-2	ASSLGPGENTGELF
TRBV30	NA	TRBJ1-2	AWSPASYSGYT
TRBV12-3/TRBV12-4	NA	TRBJ1-4	ASSFGVTGGATNEKLF
TRBV19	NA	TRBJ1-1	ASSIGRTEAF
TRBV28	TRBD2	TRBJ2-1	ASSDSGSRYNEQF
TRBV7-3	TRBD2	TRBJ2-1	ASSLIRGSGSGYNEQF
TRBV7-9	NA	TRBJ1-1	ASSLEGSGEQGGAF